The 26 T cell receptor beta chains given below trace back to one sample, sequenced in a study of Graves' ophthalmopathy and Graves' hyperthyroidism. The study amplified TCR beta CDR3 regions using RNA transcripts. In the first round, RT-PCR was carried out with HTBI primers, and a multiplex PCR formed the second round. TCRdb re-derived calls from the multiplex PCR reads in MiXCR, one entry per CDR3 protein. Of approximately 480,000 distinct CDR3 sequences listed, under 15% are singletons. The source material was blood. The receptors originated from a woman aged 30 to 39 with Graves' ophthalmopathy.

The table lists this clonotype with many counts. The V call is TRBV11-2, the J call TRBJ2-7; 12 nucleotides match TRBD2. CDR3 length equals 15 residues. V lost 4 bases, J lost 2 bases, and 3 bases stayed unmatched. CDR1 and CDR2 (germline): SGHAT, FQNNGV. The CDR3 coding sequence is TGTGCCAGCAGCTCGGGACTAGCGGGTACCTACGAGCAGTACTTC. Translated, it gives CASSSGLAGTYEQYF.

This clonotype was seen ten or more times. V gene TRBV20-1 combines with J gene TRBJ1-5, with TRBD1 identical over 9 bases. From germline, CDR1 is DFQATT and CDR2 SNEGSKA (reference sequence). CDR3 size: 13 residues. Trimming took 2 bases from V and 7 from J; bases not matched to a gene: 3. Written as DNA, the CDR3 is TGCAGTGCTAGAAGGACAGGGGAACAGCCCCAGCATTTT. As protein: CSARRTGEQPQHF.

This clonotype was detected ten times or more. The chain couples TRBV25-1 to TRBJ1-1, with D possibly being TRBD1 (5 bases). The CDR3 has 16 residues. The germline V gene has CDR1 MGHDK and CDR2 SYGVNS. Trimming took 2 bases from V and 4 from J, leaving 17 bases between them. The CDR3 is CASSEKKGGDGTEAFF. The CDR3 nucleotides read TGTGCCAGCAGTGAAAAGAAGGGAGGGGATGGCACTGAAGCTTTCTTT.

This clonotype was seen only a few times. The chain links TRBV27 to TRBJ2-5; weak D call: TRBD1 (5 bases). This CDR3 has 16 residues. The V gene lost 7 bases and the J gene lost 4 bases, with 22 bases spanning the gap. From germline, CDR1 is MNHEY and CDR2 SMNVEV (reference sequence). The DNA for the CDR3 is TGTGCCAGCACCAGACGGTGGAAGGGGATCCCAGAGACCCAGTACTTC. This codes for CASTRRWKGIPETQYF.

This clonotype was observed at least ten times. The V gene is TRBV5-5, the J gene TRBJ2-2, with D perhaps given as TRBD1 or TRBD2 (6 bases each). The V gene's germline CDR1 is SGHKS and CDR2 YYEKEE (reference sequence). With 4 bases removed from V and 4 bases from J, the gap between germline ends came to 14 bases. The CDR3 is 15 residues long. CDR3 coding DNA: TGTGCCAGCAGCCTAGGGGGGAGCTTCACCGGGGAGCTGTTTTTT. Translated, it gives CASSLGGSFTGELFF.

This clonotype was detected ten times or more. The chain joins TRBV6-1 to TRBJ1-6; D call uncertain. The CDR3 is made up of 17 amino acids. Trimming removed 1 base at V and 7 bases at J, with 17 bases between. Germline CDR1 MNHNS, CDR2 SASEGT. The CDR3 nucleotides are TGTGCCAGCAGTGAAGTTCTGACGGGCCATTCGAATTCACCCCTCCACTTT. It codes for CASSEVLTGHSNSPLHF.

This clonotype was seen more than once but under ten times. A much bigger clone sits one base away, suggesting this may be a read error. The chain combines TRBV12-5 with TRBJ2-2; the D gene is possibly TRBD2 (5 bases). The germline V gene encodes CDR1 LGHNT and CDR2 FRNRAP. The CDR3 contains 15 residues. CDR3 in amino acids: CASGLVYPRAGELLF. The CDR3 DNA follows: TGTGCTAGTGGTTTGGTATATCCCCGGGCCGGGGAGCTGCTTTTT.

This clonotype occurred many times. V is TRBV4-1 and J is TRBJ1-1; 7 bases match TRBD1. The CDR3 is 14 amino acids. With 2 bases clipped from V and 4 bases from J, the junction kept 4 bases outside the gene matches. Germline values: CDR1 MGHRA, CDR2 YSYEKL. As DNA, the CDR3 is TGCGCCAGCAGCCAAAAACAGGGGAGCACTGAAGCTTTCTTT. Its translation: CASSQKQGSTEAFF.

This clonotype was counted ten times or more. The chain is built from TRBV28 and TRBJ2-2; D remains unclear. Germline V gene lookup returns CDR1 MDHEN and CDR2 SYDVKM. Deletions cut 2 bases from V and 1 base from J, with 11 bases between. The CDR3 extends over 16 amino acids. CDR3 sequence: CASSLIRVRNTGELFF. CDR3 sequence (DNA): TGTGCCAGCAGTTTAATCCGGGTTCGGAACACCGGGGAGCTGTTTTTT.

The chain links TRBV5-1 to TRBJ2-2; 8 bases match TRBD1. Germline-derived CDR1 and CDR2 are SGHRS and YFSETQ. The CDR3 extends over 18 amino acids. J lost 4 bases, V lost 0 bases, and 11 bases had no gene match. The CDR3 region is CASSLAPQQGVGTGELFF. CDR3 in DNA: TGCGCCAGCAGCTTGGCCCCCCAACAGGGGGTAGGCACCGGGGAGCTGTTTTTT.

This clonotype came up many times. The chain uses TRBV6-4 and TRBJ2-2; D is possibly TRBD1 or TRBD2 (5 bases each). Per the germline V gene, CDR1 is MRHNA and CDR2 is SNTAGT. The CDR3 is 14 residues long. V lost 4 bases, J lost 5 bases, and 11 bases lay in between. Here the CDR3 DNA reads TGTGCCAGCAGTGGGGGGACGGCGACCGGGGAGCTGTTTTTT. Protein sequence: CASSGGTATGELFF.

This clonotype was detected ten times or more. At one of its ends the junction is not consistent with the germline gene, which may arise from a read error. The CDR3 bases are TGCAGTGCTGGAGACAGGGAATACGAGCAGTACTTC. Translated: CSAGDREYEQYF. This chain uses TRBV20-1 with TRBJ2-7; 7 nucleotides line up with TRBD1. Per germline, CDR1 DFQATT and CDR2 SNEGSKA (reference sequence). This CDR3 contains 12 residues.

This clonotype was seen repeatedly, ten times or more. The chain employs TRBV28 and TRBJ1-5, with TRBD1 identical over 12 bases. The CDR3 consists of 14 residues. With V trimmed by 3 bases and J by 11 bases, 5 bases remained unmatched. Germline loops: CDR1 MDHEN, CDR2 SYDVKM. The CDR3 loop reads CASSLGTGGGTQHF. In nucleotides, the CDR3 is TGTGCCAGCAGTTTGGGGACAGGGGGCGGGACCCAGCATTTT.

As concerns this clonotype: The germline gene is not matched at one end of the junction; a read error may be the cause. The V call is TRBV19, the J call TRBJ1-1, with D tentatively TRBD1 (6 bases). The CDR3 is 16 residues long. The V gene's germline CDR1 is LNHDA and CDR2 SQIVND (reference sequence). The CDR3 loop reads CTSSQTGLGMNTEAFF. CDR3 DNA: TGTACCAGTAGTCAGACAGGCCTTGGAATGAACACTGAAGCTTTCTTT.

This clonotype was picked up many times. The chain carries TRBV27 and TRBJ1-5, with 7 positions matching TRBD1. CDR1 is MNHEY and CDR2 is SMNVEV in the germline V gene (reference sequence). The CDR3 contains 16 residues. The V gene end was trimmed by 6 bases and the J gene end by 7 bases; junction bases not matched to a gene: 15. The CDR3 bases are TGTGCCAGCAGGCAACTAGTGACAGGGCACAACCAGCCCCAGCATTTT. Amino acid sequence: CASRQLVTGHNQPQHF.

This clonotype was counted only a few times. A much larger clone lies one base from this, so it may be a read error. V usage is TRBV28 and J usage is TRBJ1-1; D perhaps matches TRBD1 (6 bases). CDR1 is MDHEN, CDR2 SYDVKM, per germline. This CDR3 contains 13 residues. This CDR3 is CASSLGHATGAFF. CDR3 nucleotide sequence: TGTGCCAGCAGTCTGGGACATGCCACTGGAGCTTTCTTT. Complete variable domain (other parts from reference TRBV28 and TRBJ1-1): DVKVTQSSRYLVKRTGEKVFLECVQDMDHENMFWYRQDPGLGLRLIYFSYDVKMKEKGDIPEGYSVSREKKERFSLILESASTNQTSMYLCASSLGHATGAFFGQGTRLTVV.

Many counts were recorded for this clonotype. The CDR3 DNA is TGCAGTGCTAGGACTAGCGGGGGCTGGGAGACCCAGTACTTC. It is translated as CSARTSGGWETQYF. V is TRBV20-1 and J is TRBJ2-5, with 12 bases identical to TRBD2. The J segment lost 5 bases and the V segment lost 3 bases, leaving 4 bases of the junction unmatched. The length of the CDR3 is 14 residues. Germline V lookup: CDR1 DFQATT, CDR2 SNEGSKA (reference sequence).

Many counts were recorded for this clonotype. The J gene is TRBJ1-5, the V gene TRBV12-3 or TRBV12-4; D might be TRBD1 (6 bases). This CDR3 region has 15 residues. V was shortened by 1 base and J by 5 bases, with 12 bases between the two germline ends. CDR3 bases: TGTGCCAGCAGTTTAGGTAGACAGGTGTATCAGCCCCAGCATTTT. This gives the protein CASSLGRQVYQPQHF.

This clonotype was seen at least ten times. This chain connects TRBV7-8 to TRBJ2-7, with TRBD1 as a possible D gene (6 bases). The V gene lost 8 bases and the J gene lost 1 base, with 12 bases spanning the gap. Germline CDR1 SGHVS, CDR2 FQNEAQ. The CDR3 has 13 residues. CDR3: CASGWDTSYEQYF. As DNA, the CDR3 is TGTGCCAGCGGCTGGGACACTTCCTACGAGCAGTACTTC.

This chain links TRBV20-1 with TRBJ2-7, with 8 bases aligning to TRBD1. From germline, CDR1 is DFQATT and CDR2 SNEGSKA (reference sequence). Trimming took 3 bases from V and 6 from J; bases not matched to a gene: 4. The CDR3 consists of 12 residues. The DNA for the CDR3 is TGCAGTGCTAGCAGTACAGGGGGCGAGCAGTACTTC. Its protein product is CSASSTGGEQYF.

This chain connects TRBV7-8 to TRBJ2-7; 7 bases align to TRBD2. This CDR3 region has 15 residues. CDR1 is SGHVS and CDR2 is FQNEAQ in the germline V gene. J lost 2 bases, V lost 2 bases, and 6 bases had no gene match. The CDR3 protein is CASSLNSGQTYEQYF. CDR3 bases: TGTGCCAGCAGCTTAAATAGCGGGCAAACCTACGAGCAGTACTTC.

This clonotype was detected only a few times. The chain combines TRBV12-3 or TRBV12-4 with TRBJ1-3; D not certain. CDR3 length: 12 amino acids. Trimming removed 4 bases at V and 9 bases at J, with 10 bases between. CDR3 sequence (DNA): TGTGCCAGCAGTTCGCAGTGGGGCACCATATATTTT. The encoded protein is CASSSQWGTIYF.

This clonotype was counted ten times or more. The J gene is TRBJ1-2, the V gene TRBV10-2, with TRBD1 matching 12 bases. Looked up from germline, CDR1 is WSHSY and CDR2 is SAAADI. The trim removed 9 bases at V and 1 base at J, leaving 9 bases unmatched. The CDR3 is 16 amino acids. The CDR3 nucleotides are TGCGCCAGTTCCGGGACAGGGGGCATTCGTAACTATGGCTACACCTTC. The encoded protein is CASSGTGGIRNYGYTF.

The table lists this clonotype with many counts. V usage is TRBV11-2 and J usage is TRBJ2-7, with TRBD2 matching 7 bases. Germline CDR1 is SGHAT and CDR2 is FQNNGV. CDR3 length equals 16 residues. Trimming took 1 base from V and 7 from J; bases not matched to a gene: 13. CDR3 loop: CASSLGRGERMREQYF. The CDR3 DNA is TGTGCCAGCAGCTTAGGACGGGGGGAACGGATGAGAGAGCAGTACTTC.

This clonotype was seen repeatedly, ten times or more. DNA of the CDR3: TGTGCCAGCAATATCTACAGGGTGGACACTGAAGCTTTCTTT. Translating gives CASNIYRVDTEAFF. This sequence joins TRBV7-2 and TRBJ1-1; D is perhaps TRBD1 (6 bases). Deletions cut 7 bases from V and 3 bases from J, with 15 bases between. There are 14 residues in the CDR3. Per germline, CDR1 SGHTA and CDR2 FQGNSA.

Remarks on this clonotype: A read error is possible here, since a much larger clone lies one base away. Since the CDR3 does not end with the conserved phenylalanine or tryptophan, this likely comes from a read error. The DNA is left out, because the CDR3 cannot be placed on it with certainty; the CDR3 is given as TCRdb lists it. The gene calls are TRBV30 and TRBJ1-2; the table's D call TRBD1 went unverified against the DNA. Germline values: CDR1 GTSNPN, CDR2 SVGIG (reference sequence). From its first to its last residue, the CDR3 has 11 amino acids. This CDR3 reads CAWSTPIQAAV.